These 24 T cell receptor beta chains came from one sample sequenced in a study of T cells in women clearing cervical HPV infection. Here immunoSEQ multiplex PCR was the method, and the copy in TCRdb shows in-frame clones only, minus some. Reported are about 22,000 clones; the ten largest clones contain around a tenth. The specimen sequenced was blood buffy coat. These receptors were collected from a woman aged 18-70 years with a cervical HPV16 infection that either progressed to CIN3+ or cleared (not recorded which).

Of note for this clone: The sequenced fragment ends 3 residues before the CDR3 boundary, so the rest is inferred from the germline J gene. The J gene is TRBJ2-7, the V gene TRBV19; the D gene is possibly TRBD2 (5 bases). The CDR3 covers 15 residues. Germline V lookup: CDR1 LNHDA, CDR2 SQIVND (reference sequence). Trimming shortened V by 5 bases and J by 3 bases, and 17 bases separated the two germline ends. Partial CDR3 DNA: TGTGCCAGTAGTGACGGGGTGCCGCCTGACTACGAG. The encoded protein is CASSDGVPPDYE. The whole CDR3 reads CASSDGVPPDYEQYF.

About this clone: The read ends 3 residues shy of where the CDR3 ends; the end is completed using the germline J gene. V is TRBV2 and J is TRBJ2-3, with 7 positions matching TRBD2. V shed 8 bases and J 4 bases; nucleotides not matched to a gene: 3. Germline loops: CDR1 SNHLY, CDR2 FYNNEI. There are 12 residues in the CDR3. The sequenced part of the CDR3 DNA is TGTGCCAGCCGGGGGGACTCAGATACG. Translated, it gives CASRGDSDT. The whole CDR3 reads CASRGDSDTQYF.

On this clone itself: The DNA ends 3 residues before the CDR3 does, and the rest of the CDR3 is filled in from the germline J gene. J is TRBJ1-3 and V is TRBV7-9; 8 nucleotides match TRBD1. V shed 3 bases and J 4 bases; nucleotides not matched to a gene: 2. Per the germline V gene, CDR1 is SEHNR and CDR2 is FQNEAQ (reference sequence). This CDR3 region has 14 residues. The DNA read from the CDR3 is TGTGCCAGCAGCTTGGGGACAGGCGGAAACACC. As protein: CASSLGTGGNT. The CDR3 in its entirety is CASSLGTGGNTIYF.

As concerns this clone: From the germline J gene comes the end of the CDR3, since the read stops 3 residues before it. The chain joins TRBV20-1 to TRBJ1-3; D possibly corresponds to TRBD1 (5 bases). V was pared by 8 bases and J by 4 bases, with 15 bases between. Germline V lookup: CDR1 DFQATT, CDR2 SNEGSKA (reference sequence). The CDR3 loop spans 13 amino acids. The CDR3 protein is CSLKGETGNTIYF. The sequenced part of the CDR3 DNA is TGCAGTCTTAAAGGGGAAACCGGAAACACC.

A word on this clone: The read falls 3 residues short of the CDR3 end, and the missing part is taken from the germline J gene. The V and J genes are TRBV29-1 and TRBJ2-7; TRBD2 matches at 7 bases. Germline V CDR1 and CDR2: SQVTM, ANQGSEA. This CDR3 contains 13 residues. V shed 5 bases, J shed 0 bases, and the junction held 4 bases outside the gene matches. CDR3 amino acids: CSVFGGSSYEQYF. The CDR3 bases that were read are TGCAGCGTTTTCGGCGGGAGCTCCTACGAG.

Notes on this clone: The read ends 3 residues shy of where the CDR3 ends; the end is completed using the germline J gene. The rearrangement links TRBV27 to TRBJ2-3; no firm D call. This CDR3 region has 13 residues. V was trimmed by 6 bases and J by 8 bases, leaving 15 bases between them. Germline values: CDR1 MNHEY, CDR2 SMNVEV (reference sequence). This CDR3 is CASSLAGLGTQYF. The sequenced part of the CDR3 DNA is TGTGCCAGCAGCTTGGCTGGGCTGGGTACG.

Of note for this clone: The CDR3 goes on 3 residues after the read ends, and that part is filled in from the germline J gene. The genes are TRBV5-4 and TRBJ2-1; possible D gene TRBD2, 7 bases. Germline values: CDR1 SGHNT, CDR2 YYREEE (reference sequence). The V gene lost 2 bases and the J gene lost 0 bases, with 12 bases spanning the gap. The CDR3 spans 16 residues. Incomplete CDR3 DNA: TGTGCCAGCAGCTTAGGGGGGGCGGGCTCCTACAATGAG. Translation: CASSLGGAGSYNE. In full, the CDR3 is CASSLGGAGSYNEQFF.

This chain's CDR3 is CASSLASSGANVLTF. Partial CDR3 DNA: TGCGCCAGCAGCTTGGCTAGCTCTGGGGCCAACGTC. The chain combines TRBV5-1 with TRBJ2-6, with unresolved D. Read data end 3 residues before the CDR3 end; the end is taken from the germline J gene. V gave up 0 bases and J gave up 0 bases, with 4 bases separating them. Looked up from germline, CDR1 is SGHRS and CDR2 is YFSETQ. The CDR3 has 15 residues.

Worth noting for this clone: The read terminates 3 residues before the CDR3 end, so the remaining end is supplied by the germline J gene. This rearrangement joins TRBV18 to TRBJ2-1, with 9 bases lining up with TRBD1. The CDR3 spans 15 residues. The V gene end was trimmed by 3 bases and the J gene end by 2 bases; junction bases not matched to a gene: 2. Germline loops: CDR1 KGHSH, CDR2 LQKENI. The CDR3 spells CASSPGTGTYNEQFF. The covered CDR3 bases are TGTGCCAGCTCACCCGGGACAGGGACCTACAATGAG.

This clone is labeled medium-sized based on frequency. With the read ending 3 residues before the CDR3 end, the germline J gene is used to fill in that end. The chain recombines TRBV18 with TRBJ2-4, with a possible D match to TRBD2 (5 bases). Germline values: CDR1 KGHSH, CDR2 LQKENI. This CDR3 region has 15 residues. V was cut by 2 bases and J by 3 bases, with 11 bases left in between. The CDR3 sequence: CASSPWDSDKNIQYF. The CDR3 bases that were read are TGTGCCAGCTCACCATGGGATAGCGACAAAAACATT.

A remark on this clone: The read is 3 residues too short to cover the CDR3 end, so that end is filled in from the germline J gene. This rearrangement joins TRBV9 to TRBJ2-2; 9 bases are a match to TRBD2. Germline V gene lookup returns CDR1 SGDLS and CDR2 YYNGEE. V lost 3 bases to trimming and J lost 5 bases; unmatched junction nucleotides: 8. This CDR3 is built from 16 residues. CDR3 DNA (partial): TGTGCCAGCAGCGGTGAGGGACTAGCCAATACCGGGGAG. Its translation: CASSGEGLANTGE. Given in full, the CDR3 is CASSGEGLANTGELFF.

As to this clone: The sequenced fragment ends 3 residues before the CDR3 boundary, so the rest is inferred from the germline J gene. This chain connects TRBV2 to TRBJ2-1; 8 positions agree with TRBD1. There are 16 residues in the CDR3. V shed 8 bases and J 8 bases; nucleotides not matched to a gene: 17. Germline CDR1 is SNHLY and CDR2 is FYNNEI. The sequenced CDR3 bases are TGTGCCAGCGGTATACCCCGGGACAGGCAAGTCTATGAG. Encoded protein: CASGIPRDRQVYE. The full CDR3 reads CASGIPRDRQVYEQFF.

Remarks on this clone: The sequence runs out 3 residues before the end of the CDR3; the remainder is reconstructed from the germline J gene. The chain links TRBV25-1 to TRBJ2-1, with TRBD2 as a possible D gene (6 bases). CDR1 is MGHDK and CDR2 is SYGVNS in the germline V gene. V lost 1 base, J lost 5 bases, and 12 bases lay in between. This CDR3 spans 15 amino acids. The CDR3 loop is CASSESRGGNNEQFF. CDR3 DNA (partial): TGTGCCAGCAGTGAATCTAGGGGAGGTAACAATGAG.

As to this clone: The read ends 3 residues early relative to the CDR3; the germline J gene fills the gap. The chain is built from TRBV7-9 and TRBJ1-2; D is unclear. This CDR3 has 12 amino acids. Per germline, CDR1 SEHNR and CDR2 FQNEAQ (reference sequence). CDR3 in amino acids: CASSLSRPDYTF. CDR3 DNA (partial): TGTGCCAGCAGCTTATCTAGGCCTGAC. Full variable domain (outside the CDR3, taken from reference TRBV7-9 and TRBJ1-2): DTGVSQNPRHKITKRGQNVTFRCDPISEHNRLYWYRQTLGQGPEFLTYFQNEAQLEKSRLLSDRFSAERPKGSFSTLEIQRTEQGDSAMYLCASSLSRPDYTFGSGTRLTVV.

In regard to this clone: The read is 3 residues too short to cover the CDR3 end, so that end is filled in from the germline J gene. V is TRBV30 and J is TRBJ1-3; D uncertain. The CDR3 totals 13 residues. In germline, CDR1 is GTSNPN, CDR2 SVGIG (reference sequence). V was shortened by 4 bases and J by 4 bases, with 11 bases between the two germline ends. CDR3: CAWTPGTGNTIYF. CDR3 bases read: TGTGCCTGGACCCCGGGTACAGGAAACACC.

As concerns this clone: The CDR3 extends 3 residues past the end of the read, so its final part is completed from the germline J gene. The chain employs TRBV7-9 and TRBJ2-3, with 9 positions matching TRBD1. The germline gives CDR1 SEHNR, CDR2 FQNEAQ (reference sequence). The ends lost 6 bases at V and 4 bases at J; junction bases unmatched: 8. The CDR3 spans 15 residues. CDR3 bases read: TGTGCCAGCAGTGCCGGGACAGGGCGATCAGATACG. This gives the protein CASSAGTGRSDT. The whole CDR3 region reads CASSAGTGRSDTQYF. Complete variable domain (other parts from reference TRBV7-9 and TRBJ2-3): DTGVSQNPRHKITKRGQNVTFRCDPISEHNRLYWYRQTLGQGPEFLTYFQNEAQLEKSRLLSDRFSAERPKGSFSTLEIQRTEQGDSAMYLCASSAGTGRSDTQYFGPGTRLTVL.

About this clone itself: The read terminates 3 residues ahead of where the CDR3 ends, so the germline J gene completes it. The V gene is TRBV30, the J gene TRBJ2-5; 9 nucleotides line up with TRBD2. CDR3 size: 17 residues. Germline V gene data show CDR1 as GTSNPN and CDR2 as SVGIG (reference sequence). The trim removed 2 bases at V and 4 bases at J, leaving 14 bases unmatched. The CDR3 bases that were read are TGTGCCTGGAGTCTTATAGGGGGCGGGAGGGCCTCAGAGACC. Translation: CAWSLIGGGRASET. The complete CDR3 reads CAWSLIGGGRASETQYF.

Concerning this clone itself: The read falls 3 residues short of the CDR3 end, and the missing part is taken from the germline J gene. The rearrangement joins TRBV19 to TRBJ2-3; 14 nucleotides match TRBD2. The CDR3 contains 17 residues. CDR1 is LNHDA, CDR2 SQIVND, per germline (reference sequence). Incomplete CDR3 DNA: TGTGCCAGTAGTGAGACTAGCGGGAGGGCCGATATGGGAACG. It translates to CASSETSGRADMGT. The entire CDR3 protein is CASSETSGRADMGTQYF.

The covered CDR3 bases are TGTGCCAGCAGTCTTCTAGGGGACAGGGCTTCTTCACCC. Its protein is CASSLLGDRASSP. The full CDR3 reads CASSLLGDRASSPLHF. This rearrangement joins TRBV6-2 or TRBV6-3 to TRBJ1-6; 9 bases agree with TRBD1. The observed sequence ends 3 residues before the CDR3 terminus, with the missing tail filled in from the germline J gene. Unmatched junction bases numbered 11, after V lost 5 bases and J lost 9 bases. This CDR3 comprises 16 residues. CDR1 MNHEY and CDR2 SVGEGT come from the germline V gene.

About this clone itself: The CDR3 extends 3 residues past the end of the read, so its final part is completed from the germline J gene. Within the sample, other DNA sequences also encode this same CDR3. This sequence joins TRBV4-1 and TRBJ2-5; weak D call: TRBD2 (6 bases). Trimming cost V 0 bases and J 2 bases, with 13 bases left between them. CDR1 MGHRA and CDR2 YSYEKL come from the germline V gene. The CDR3 is 16 amino acids. The CDR3 is CASSQDLPRGQETQYF. The covered CDR3 bases are TGCGCCAGCAGCCAAGACCTTCCCCGGGGGCAAGAGACC.

Concerning this clone: Sequencing ends 3 residues short of the CDR3 end; the germline J gene provides the rest. The rearrangement links TRBV7-2 to TRBJ2-5; unclear D gene. The germline CDR1 and CDR2 sequences are SGHTA and FQGNSA. V shed 6 bases and J shed 5 bases, with 16 bases lying between them. This CDR3 comprises 14 residues. CDR3 in amino acids: CASRKDQYLETQYF. The part of the CDR3 DNA that was read is TGTGCCAGCAGAAAAGATCAGTATTTGGAGACC.

Of note for this clone: The read falls 3 residues short of the CDR3 end, and the missing part is taken from the germline J gene. The chain couples TRBV7-9 to TRBJ2-3; D not resolved. Germline V gene lookup returns CDR1 SEHNR and CDR2 FQNEAQ (reference sequence). Trimming removed 1 base at V and 1 base at J, with 6 bases between. The CDR3 extends over 14 amino acids. CDR3 DNA, as far as it was read: TGTGCCAGCAGCTTAGTATCTGGCACAGATACG. Its translation: CASSLVSGTDT. The whole CDR3 sequence is CASSLVSGTDTQYF.

Comments on this clone: The read falls 3 residues short of the CDR3 end, and the missing part is taken from the germline J gene. The V call is TRBV20-1, the J call TRBJ1-3; D gene uncertain. The germline V and J ends were trimmed by 5 bases and 3 bases, with 17 bases remaining between them. CDR1 is DFQATT, CDR2 SNEGSKA, per germline (reference sequence). The CDR3 sequence is 15 residues long. The CDR3 DNA, read in part, is TGCAGTGCTCAGCGGACCGGCCCGGGTGGAAACACC. Residues: CSAQRTGPGGNT. The entire CDR3 reads CSAQRTGPGGNTIYF.

As regards this clone: Read coverage stops 3 residues before the CDR3 terminus; the germline J gene supplies the remainder. This sequence joins TRBV20-1 and TRBJ1-2; no clear D gene. This CDR3 region has 13 residues. Between the trimmed V and J ends, which lost 4 bases and 4 bases, there was a span of 13 bases. Germline V gives CDR1 DFQATT, CDR2 SNEGSKA (reference sequence). CDR3 DNA (partial): TGCAGTGCTACAGTGCAGGAGGGCTATGGC. This codes for CSATVQEGYG. The CDR3 in full is CSATVQEGYGYTF.